The 28 T cell receptor beta chains presented below share a single source sample, sequenced in a study of CD8+CD57+ T cells in acquired aplastic anemia. Profiling of TCR beta VDJ combinations and CDR3 sequences used genomic DNA as template. Each CDR3 protein is one row after TCRdb ran MiXCR on the reads. The repertoire has some 240,000 distinct CDR3 sequences, approximately 35% of them found once; the top ten carry 0.95% to 1.3%. Material for sequencing was sorted CD4+, CD8+, or CD8+CD57+ T cells (not recorded which) from PBMCs. These receptors were collected from a human donor in good health, serving as a control.

The genes are TRBV5-6 and TRBJ2-3; D is tentatively TRBD1 or TRBD2 (5 bases each). Germline CDR1 is SGHDT and CDR2 is YYEEEE. V lost 3 bases and J 2 bases, leaving 19 bases between the germline ends. The CDR3 consists of 17 residues. The CDR3 DNA reads as TGTGCCAGCAGCTATCCTTCCGGGACCGACTCCACAGATACGCAGTATTTT. It specifies CASSYPSGTDSTDTQYF.

This clonotype has at least ten counts. The chain recombines TRBV20-1 with TRBJ1-6; 9 bases are shared with TRBD1. CDR3 size: 12 residues. Trimming removed 6 bases from V and 10 bases from J; junction bases left unmatched: 4. Looked up from germline, CDR1 is DFQATT and CDR2 is SNEGSKA (reference sequence). The CDR3 here is CSARDRESPLHF. CDR3 sequence (DNA): TGCAGTGCCAGGGACAGGGAATCACCCCTCCACTTT.

This clonotype was detected a few times. This rearrangement joins TRBV6-5 to TRBJ2-1; D may be TRBD2 (6 bases). Deletions cut 5 bases from V and 0 bases from J, with 11 bases between. From germline, CDR1 is MNHEY and CDR2 SVGAGI. CDR3 length: 15 amino acids. For the CDR3, the DNA is TGTGCCAGCAGTCGCCGGGGGTACTCCTACAATGAGCAGTTCTTC. Translation: CASSRRGYSYNEQFF.

The chain couples TRBV11-2 to TRBJ1-6; no definite D call. There are 17 residues in the CDR3. Between the trimmed V and J ends, which lost 3 bases and 1 base, there was a span of 13 bases. Germline loops: CDR1 SGHAT, CDR2 FQNNGV. The CDR3 bases are TGTGCCAGCAGCTTCTTACATAGGCTGTCCTATAATTCACCCCTCCACTTT. Its protein is CASSFLHRLSYNSPLHF. The complete variable domain, with remaining parts taken from reference TRBV11-2 and TRBJ1-6, reads EAGVAQSPRYKIIEKRQSVAFWCNPISGHATLYWYQQILGQGPKLLIQFQNNGVVDDSQLPKDRFSAERLKGVDSTLKIQPAKLEDSAVYLCASSFLHRLSYNSPLHFGNGTRLTVT.

In the case of this clonotype: Just one base apart from a much larger clone, this may be a read error. The CDR3 region has the DNA TGTGCCAGCAGCTTACCTCGGGGGGCGGGAGCCTCGGATAACTACGGGCAGTACTTC. Its protein product is CASSLPRGAGASDNYGQYF. This chain joins TRBV11-2 and TRBJ2-7; the D gene is possibly TRBD2 (7 bases). CDR3 length: 19 residues. Germline CDR1 reads SGHAT; CDR2 reads FQNNGV.

This clonotype was recorded at least ten times. The V call is TRBV2, the J call TRBJ1-1; D might be TRBD1 (5 bases). CDR3 length: 18 amino acids. Trimming pared 6 bases from V and 5 bases from J, leaving 28 bases between. Germline values: CDR1 SNHLY, CDR2 FYNNEI. The CDR3 is CASSHPSGQGSARTEAFF. In DNA, the CDR3 is TGTGCCAGCAGCCATCCTTCGGGGCAGGGAAGTGCGAGGACTGAAGCTTTCTTT.

This clonotype was counted at least ten times. J is TRBJ2-1 and V is TRBV12-3 or TRBV12-4; TRBD1 is a possible D gene (7 bases). This CDR3 spans 14 amino acids. V lost 4 bases and J lost 5, with 12 bases in between. CDR3 sequence: CASSSTGRNNEQFF. The CDR3 coding sequence is TGTGCCAGCAGTTCGACAGGGAGGAACAATGAGCAGTTCTTC.

This clonotype was seen repeatedly, ten times or more. V gene TRBV7-9 combines with J gene TRBJ2-3, with D tentatively TRBD1 (5 bases). Trimming took off 6 bases at V and 2 bases at J, with 12 bases between the two ends. The CDR3 has 14 amino acids. Germline CDR1 and CDR2: SEHNR and FQNEAQ (reference sequence). CDR3 bases: TGTGCCAGCAGAGCAGCAGGGAACACAGATACGCAGTATTTT. As protein: CASRAAGNTDTQYF.

This clonotype was recorded many times. The J gene is TRBJ2-7, the V gene TRBV4-1; TRBD1 is a possible D gene (5 bases). From germline, CDR1 is MGHRA and CDR2 YSYEKL. V dropped 5 bases and J dropped 1 base, with 15 bases sitting between them. The CDR3 contains 15 residues. The CDR3 bases are TGCGCCAGCAGCGTCAACGAGGCAGGGTCCTACGAGCAGTACTTC. It is translated as CASSVNEAGSYEQYF.

This clonotype occurred many times. The rearrangement links TRBV20-1 to TRBJ1-1; D gene uncertain. Germline CDR1 is DFQATT and CDR2 is SNEGSKA (reference sequence). This CDR3 comprises 11 residues. V shed 3 bases and J shed 4 bases, with 6 bases lying between them. DNA of the CDR3: TGCAGTGCTAGTACCTCCACTGAAGCTTTCTTT. The encoded protein is CSASTSTEAFF.

This clonotype was recorded at least ten times. The chain couples TRBV2 to TRBJ2-7; a possible D gene is TRBD2 (6 bases). The CDR3 sequence is 15 residues long. Germline lookup yields CDR1 SNHLY and CDR2 FYNNEI. Trimming took 1 base from V and 4 from J, leaving 14 bases between them. In nucleotides, the CDR3 is TGTGCCAGCAGTGAAGTTGCGGGGATTGTATACGAGCAGTACTTC. This codes for CASSEVAGIVYEQYF.

This clonotype was picked up many times. The rearrangement links TRBV19 to TRBJ2-1; D unclear. The CDR3 contains 11 residues. Germline CDR1 reads LNHDA; CDR2 reads SQIVND (reference sequence). Trimming pared 5 bases from V and 10 bases from J, leaving 9 bases between. The CDR3 here is CASSAQREQFF. CDR3 DNA: TGTGCCAGTAGTGCCCAGAGGGAGCAGTTCTTC.

The table lists this clonotype with many counts. The rearrangement joins TRBV5-1 to TRBJ2-3; TRBD2 is a possible D gene (7 bases). V was clipped by 6 bases and J by 8 bases, with 22 bases between them. The CDR3 loop spans 15 amino acids. Germline V gene sequence: CDR1 SGHRS, CDR2 YFSETQ. The CDR3 region is CASTYGLAGAGTQYF. CDR3 sequence (DNA): TGCGCCAGCACCTACGGATTGGCGGGGGCAGGTACGCAGTATTTT.

This clonotype was recorded many times. In DNA, the CDR3 is TGTGCCAGCAGCCGGGGAGGGGACCAAGAGACCCAGTACTTC. Residues: CASSRGGDQETQYF. The gene calls are TRBV4-2 and TRBJ2-5; 7 nucleotides match TRBD2. Trimming at V came to 4 bases and at J to 0 bases, leaving 2 bases not matched to a gene. This CDR3 is 14 amino acids long. Germline CDR1 reads LGHNA; CDR2 reads YNFKEQ.

This sequence joins TRBV19 and TRBJ1-2; possibly TRBD1 for D (5 bases). With 8 bases removed from V and 2 bases from J, the gap between germline ends came to 18 bases. The germline gives CDR1 LNHDA, CDR2 SQIVND (reference sequence). The CDR3 length is 15 residues. The CDR3: CASAMGRTINYGYTF. The CDR3 DNA sequence: TGTGCCAGTGCAATGGGACGGACGATAAACTATGGCTACACCTTC.

The chain employs TRBV20-1 and TRBJ1-2, with D perhaps matching TRBD1 (5 bases). V lost 3 bases and J lost 4, with 15 bases in between. Germline V CDR1 and CDR2: DFQATT, SNEGSKA (reference sequence). The CDR3 consists of 14 residues. CDR3 bases: TGCAGTGCTAGTCCGGGACTAGAGGGCTATGGCTACACCTTC. This codes for CSASPGLEGYGYTF.

In this sample, this clonotype turned up many times. The chain employs TRBV29-1 and TRBJ1-1; D not certain. CDR1 SQVTM and CDR2 ANQGSEA come from the germline V gene. The CDR3 loop spans 16 amino acids. With 0 bases removed from V and 4 bases from J, the gap between germline ends came to 18 bases. CDR3 region: CSVEDFATPRVTEAFF. CDR3 coding DNA: TGCAGCGTTGAAGATTTCGCCACCCCCCGAGTCACTGAAGCTTTCTTT.

This CDR3 reads CRTGAGREQFF. CDR3 in DNA: TGCAGGACGGGAGCGGGGAGGGAGCAGTTCTTC. The chain links TRBV20-1 to TRBJ2-1; 7 bases are a match to TRBD2. The CDR3 has 11 residues. Germline CDR1 and CDR2: DFQATT and SNEGSKA (reference sequence).

A single count supports this clonotype. The CDR3 does not end in the conserved phenylalanine or tryptophan, so this is likely a read error. The chain links TRBV7-9 to TRBJ2-7; TRBD1 or TRBD2 may be the D gene (5 bases each). CDR3 length equals 14 residues. Germline V lookup: CDR1 SEHNR, CDR2 FQNEAQ (reference sequence). Trimming stripped 5 bases from V and 8 bases from J, with 19 bases between. The CDR3 region has the DNA TGTGCCAGCAGCATACTCCGGGGCTCTTACAAGCAGTACCTC. It yields the protein CASSILRGSYKQYL.

V gene TRBV9 combines with J gene TRBJ2-2; D remains unclear. Germline V gene data show CDR1 as SGDLS and CDR2 as YYNGEE. Trimming cost V 0 bases and J 2 bases, with 5 bases left between them. The CDR3 is made up of 14 amino acids. CDR3: CASSVVQNTGELFF. DNA of the CDR3: TGTGCCAGCAGCGTAGTCCAAAACACCGGGGAGCTGTTTTTT.

This rearrangement joins TRBV2 to TRBJ2-1, with 11 nucleotides matching TRBD2. V shed 7 bases, J shed 6 bases, and the junction held 5 bases outside the gene matches. Germline CDR1 and CDR2: SNHLY and FYNNEI. This CDR3 spans 14 amino acids. In DNA, the CDR3 is TGTGCCAGCATTGGGACTAGCGGTTTCAATGAGCAGTTCTTC. Protein: CASIGTSGFNEQFF.

The genes are TRBV7-8 and TRBJ2-7; 10 nucleotides align to TRBD2. The CDR3 runs 14 residues. The V gene's germline CDR1 is SGHVS and CDR2 FQNEAQ. Unmatched junction bases numbered 4, after V lost 5 bases and J lost 3 bases. The CDR3 nucleotides are TGTGCCAGCAGCGCAACTAGCGGGGACTACGAGCAGTACTTC. Encoded protein: CASSATSGDYEQYF. The full variable domain, rest sourced from reference TRBV7-8 and TRBJ2-7, is GAGVSQSPRYKVAKRGQDVALRCDPISGHVSLFWYQQALGQGPEFLTYFQNEAQLDKSGLPSDRFFAERPEGSVSTLKIQRTQQEDSAVYLCASSATSGDYEQYFGPGTRLTVT.

This clonotype was seen many times. The chain joins TRBV7-3 to TRBJ1-2, with D perhaps matching TRBD1 (6 bases). V gave up 3 bases and J gave up 7 bases, with 15 bases separating them. Germline CDR1 reads SGHTA; CDR2 reads FQGTGA. The CDR3 length is 14 residues. The CDR3 DNA is TGTGCCAGCAGCTTCTCCGAACAGGGCACTGGCTACACCTTC. It specifies CASSFSEQGTGYTF. Full variable domain (outside the CDR3, taken from reference TRBV7-3 and TRBJ1-2): GAGVSQTPSNKVTEKGKYVELRCDPISGHTALYWYRQSLGQGPEFLIYFQGTGAADDSGLPNDRFFAVRPEGSVSTLKIQRTERGDSAVYLCASSFSEQGTGYTFGSGTRLTVV.

The sample holds many counts of this clonotype. The chain recombines TRBV7-6 with TRBJ1-2, with D hard to call. CDR1 SGHVS and CDR2 FNYEAQ come from the germline V gene. Trimming pared 1 base from V and 0 bases from J, leaving 3 bases between. The CDR3 contains 13 residues. Here the CDR3 reads CASSLEANYGYTF. CDR3 DNA: TGTGCCAGCAGCTTAGAAGCTAACTATGGCTACACCTTC.

In its sample, this clonotype was seen a few times. This may stem from a read error, because a much larger clone lies one nucleotide away. The chain links TRBV9 to TRBJ2-1; D gene uncertain. CDR1 is SGDLS and CDR2 is YYNGEE in the germline V gene. The CDR3 is 14 residues long. The CDR3, as DNA: TGTGCCAGCAGCGTAGCTTCGATTAACAATGCGCAGTTCTTC. It yields the protein CASSVASINNAQFF.

The chain joins TRBV7-6 to TRBJ1-4; D is ambiguous. The germline gives CDR1 SGHVS, CDR2 FNYEAQ. This CDR3 is built from 14 residues. Trimming removed 5 bases from V and 6 bases from J, with 13 bases in between. The CDR3 spells CASSRDTGYEKLFF. The CDR3 DNA sequence: TGTGCCAGCAGCCGCGACACGGGGTATGAAAAACTGTTTTTT.

The V call is TRBV2, the J call TRBJ2-1; D not certain. The length of the CDR3 is 12 residues. The V end lost 6 bases, the J end lost 6 bases, and 9 bases lay between the germline ends. From germline, CDR1 is SNHLY and CDR2 FYNNEI. The CDR3 DNA follows: TGTGCCAGCAGAGACGACCGCAATGAGCAGTTCTTC. This sequence encodes CASRDDRNEQFF.

This clonotype has at least ten counts. The chain couples TRBV30 to TRBJ2-5; 7 bases are a match to TRBD2. The V gene's germline CDR1 is GTSNPN and CDR2 SVGIG (reference sequence). Unmatched junction bases numbered 6, after V lost 7 bases and J lost 4 bases. The CDR3 is 12 residues long. CDR3 protein: CASREGGETQYF. CDR3 in DNA: TGTGCCTCGAGGGAGGGCGGAGAGACCCAGTACTTC. Full variable domain (outside the CDR3, taken from reference TRBV30 and TRBJ2-5): SQTIHQWPATLVQPVGSPLSLECTVEGTSNPNLYWYRQAAGRGLQLLFYSVGIGQISSEVPQNLSASRPQDRQFILSSKKLLLSDSGFYLCASREGGETQYFGPGTRLLVL.